The T cell receptor beta chain under discussion was sequenced for a study of T-cell reconstitution after alpha-beta-depleted transplantation in children. The study, taken as a whole, reports: The authors attributed T-cell counts and diversity one year after transplant mostly to newly produced T cells. Reports say that about two months after transplant, the alpha-beta T cells came out of several hundred graft clones that had expanded. Certain patients had high TCRbeta diversity at day 60, and it came from recipient T cells and thymic progenitors that survived.

This clonotype was observed many times. Its antigen remains unknown. Unique molecular identifiers were incorporated into the prepared TCRbeta library. TCRdb reprocessed the PCR reads with MiXCR, giving one entry per CDR3 protein. The sample holds about 250,000 distinct CDR3 sequences; more than 20% are singletons and the top ten take 4% to 5.5%. The specimen was PBMCs, mostly from graft donor cells, collected 360 days after TCRalphabeta/CD19-depleted stem cell transplant. The TCR was taken from a female patient aged 2 to 10 who had a stem cell transplant for congenital amegakaryocytic thrombocytopenia, so the T cells may come from the graft donor.

The CDR3 is CASSLQDSRNIQYF. The CDR3 nucleotides read TGTGCCAGCAGTTTGCAGGATTCGAGGAACATTCAGTACTTC. This chain connects TRBV12-3 or TRBV12-4 to TRBJ2-4; D ambiguous. V lost 3 bases to trimming and J lost 7 bases, with 13 bases between them. The CDR3 has 14 residues.